These 21 T cell receptor beta chains were all obtained from the same sample, sequenced in a study of T cells after somatic rescue of genetic block (TCRdb year 2020). Library preparation used the immunoSEQ multiplex PCR assay. Here the immuneACCESS table is served through TCRdb, limited to in-frame sequences with V and J called. Missing clones are a known gap in these copies; in checked studies unresolved V genes cover under half, and the rest lacks a known reason. The sample includes some 15,000 clones, with roughly 70% observed a single time. The top ten constitute more than 25% of the sample. The sample taken for sequencing was peripheral blood mononuclear cells (PBMCs). The receptor set was obtained from a man aged 18 to 35.

This chain links TRBV6-1 with TRBJ2-3, with D possibly being TRBD2 (5 bases). The germline CDR1 and CDR2 sequences are MNHNS and SASEGT. CDR3 length equals 13 residues. Deletions cut 6 bases from V and 5 bases from J, with 12 bases between. The CDR3 DNA sequence: TGTGCCAGCAGGATGAGCGGAAAAGATACGCAGTATTTT. Its protein is CASRMSGKDTQYF.

In its sample, this clone was seen a few times. This rearrangement joins TRBV9 to TRBJ1-1, with 8 positions matching TRBD1. V shed 3 bases, J shed 4 bases, and the junction held 5 bases outside the gene matches. In germline, CDR1 is SGDLS, CDR2 YYNGEE. The CDR3 sequence is 14 residues long. CDR3 residues: CASSAGQGFTEAFF. In DNA form, the CDR3 reads TGTGCCAGCAGCGCCGGACAGGGTTTCACTGAAGCTTTCTTT.

This clone rates as medium-sized. This chain connects TRBV7-6 to TRBJ2-7; D gene ambiguous. CDR3 length: 15 residues. Germline lookup yields CDR1 SGHVS and CDR2 FNYEAQ. V lost 3 bases to trimming and J lost 1 base, with 13 bases between them. The CDR3 spells CASSFPLRNSYEQYF. The CDR3 DNA reads as TGTGCCAGCAGCTTTCCGCTCAGGAATTCCTACGAGCAGTACTTC. Together with reference TRBV7-6 and TRBJ2-7, the CDR3 gives the full variable domain: GAGVSQSPRYKVTKRGQDVALRCDPISGHVSLYWYRQALGQGPEFLTYFNYEAQQDKSGLPNDRFSAERPEGSISTLTIQRTEQRDSAMYRCASSFPLRNSYEQYFGPGTRLTVT.

V is TRBV27 and J is TRBJ2-7; D tentatively reads TRBD1 or TRBD2 (6 bases each). V dropped 7 bases and J dropped 2 bases, with 15 bases sitting between them. The CDR3 spans 14 residues. CDR1 and CDR2 from the germline V gene are MNHEY and SMNVEV (reference sequence). This chain's CDR3 is CASTHWRGAYEQYF. In nucleotides, the CDR3 is TGTGCCAGCACTCATTGGAGGGGGGCCTACGAGCAGTACTTC.

This clone was counted once. This chain links TRBV7-8 with TRBJ2-3, with 7 bases fitting TRBD1. CDR1 SGHVS and CDR2 FQNEAQ come from the germline V gene. The trim removed 6 bases at V and 1 base at J, leaving 7 bases unmatched. This CDR3 contains 15 residues. CDR3 sequence: CASRRNTGGTDTQYF. The CDR3 region has the DNA TGTGCCAGCAGACGAAACACAGGGGGCACAGATACGCAGTATTTT. Looking up the rest from reference TRBV7-8 and TRBJ2-3 gives the full variable domain: GAGVSQSPRYKVAKRGQDVALRCDPISGHVSLFWYQQALGQGPEFLTYFQNEAQLDKSGLPSDRFFAERPEGSVSTLKIQRTQQEDSAVYLCASRRNTGGTDTQYFGPGTRLTVL.

The V gene is TRBV19, the J gene TRBJ2-7, with 13 bases matching TRBD2. The germline gives CDR1 LNHDA, CDR2 SQIVND (reference sequence). This CDR3 is 24 amino acids long. J lost 3 bases, V lost 3 bases, and 29 bases had no gene match. CDR3 sequence reads: CASSITYTSGRALIFPLKDYEQYF. CDR3 bases: TGTGCCAGTAGTATCACTTATACTAGCGGGAGGGCCTTGATCTTCCCGCTGAAAGACTACGAGCAGTACTTC.

The chain joins TRBV25-1 to TRBJ2-6; perhaps TRBD1 as D (5 bases). With 5 bases removed from V and 5 bases from J, the gap between germline ends came to 22 bases. There are 18 residues in the CDR3. Germline assignment: CDR1 MGHDK and CDR2 SYGVNS. CDR3 in DNA: TGTGCCAGCAGTCTTGGGCAAACTGGACAAAGTCGGGCCAACGTCCTGACTTTC. It codes for CASSLGQTGQSRANVLTF. The full variable domain, its missing parts supplied by reference TRBV25-1 and TRBJ2-6, is EADIYQTPRYLVIGTGKKITLECSQTMGHDKMYWYQQDPGMELHLIHYSYGVNSTEKGDLSSESTVSRIRTEHFPLTLESARPSHTSQYLCASSLGQTGQSRANVLTFGAGSRLTVL.

This chain uses TRBV18 with TRBJ2-7; 7 nucleotides align to TRBD1. V shed 4 bases, J shed 4 bases, and the junction held 7 bases outside the gene matches. The germline gives CDR1 KGHSH, CDR2 LQKENI. The CDR3 runs 14 residues. This CDR3 is CASSLGTEAYEQYF. The CDR3 DNA sequence: TGTGCCAGCTCACTGGGGACAGAGGCATACGAGCAGTACTTC.

This clone appeared a few times. V usage is TRBV7-3 and J usage is TRBJ2-2; D is undetermined. Between the trimmed V and J ends, which lost 2 bases and 8 bases, there was a span of 6 bases. This CDR3 has 12 residues. Germline V gives CDR1 SGHTA, CDR2 FQGTGA. This chain's CDR3 is CASSLRGGELFF. For the CDR3, the DNA is TGTGCCAGCAGCTTACGTGGAGGGGAGCTGTTTTTT.

The chain has TRBV28 and TRBJ2-5; D unclear. The CDR3 loop spans 14 amino acids. Germline lookup yields CDR1 MDHEN and CDR2 SYDVKM. V was clipped by 1 base and J by 9 bases, with 15 bases between them. The CDR3 protein is CASSLSHPLPAQYF. The CDR3 DNA is TGTGCCAGCAGTTTATCACACCCTCTACCCGCCCAGTACTTC.

This clone has only a few counts. DNA for the CDR3: TGTGCCAGCAGTCTATTAGGGTACCACGAGCAGTACTTC. Amino acids: CASSLLGYHEQYF. The V and J genes are TRBV6-5 and TRBJ2-7; unclear D gene. There are 13 residues in the CDR3. V was clipped by 5 bases and J by 5 bases, with 13 bases between them. Germline V gene data show CDR1 as MNHEY and CDR2 as SVGAGI.

J is TRBJ2-3 and V is TRBV6-6; 11 nucleotides align to TRBD2. This CDR3 contains 15 residues. The V and J ends lost 5 bases and 2 bases, in that order; junction bases with no gene match: 3. Looked up from germline, CDR1 is MNHNY and CDR2 is SVGAGI (reference sequence). CDR3 loop: CASSLLAGATDTQYF. The DNA for the CDR3 is TGTGCCAGCAGTCTACTAGCGGGAGCCACAGATACGCAGTATTTT.

The chain links TRBV5-4 to TRBJ1-3, with a tentative D call TRBD1 (6 bases). The CDR3 is made up of 17 amino acids. The germline gives CDR1 SGHNT, CDR2 YYREEE (reference sequence). Trimming shortened V by 4 bases and J by 3 bases, and 20 bases separated the two germline ends. CDR3 region: CASSPRLGAKNGNTIYF. The CDR3 nucleotides read TGTGCCAGCAGCCCTAGGCTGGGGGCTAAAAATGGAAACACCATATATTTT. Looking up the rest from reference TRBV5-4 and TRBJ1-3 gives the full variable domain: ETGVTQSPTHLIKTRGQQVTLRCSSQSGHNTVSWYQQALGQGPQFIFQYYREEENGRGNFPPRFSGLQFPNYSSELNVNALELDDSALYLCASSPRLGAKNGNTIYFGEGSWLTVV.

J is TRBJ1-2 and V is TRBV10-3, with D uncertain. The V end was cut by 6 bases, the J end by 7 bases, with 15 bases between. The CDR3 extends over 13 amino acids. The germline V gene encodes CDR1 ENHRY and CDR2 SYGVKD. CDR3 region: CAIRREDWGGYTF. The CDR3 DNA sequence: TGTGCCATCAGAAGGGAGGATTGGGGTGGCTACACCTTC.

The V gene is TRBV5-1, the J gene TRBJ1-2; 9 nucleotides line up with TRBD1. The CDR3 is 13 residues long. The germline V gene encodes CDR1 SGHRS and CDR2 YFSETQ. V trimming: 3 bases; J trimming: 8 bases; junction bases outside the gene matches: 5. The CDR3 loop reads CASSSGQGYGYTF. CDR3 coding DNA: TGCGCCAGCAGCTCGGGACAGGGATACGGCTACACCTTC.

This clone was seen only a few times. The chain employs TRBV7-9 and TRBJ2-7; the D gene is possibly TRBD2 (6 bases). The CDR3 is 14 residues long. Germline V CDR1 and CDR2: SEHNR, FQNEAQ (reference sequence). V was cut by 6 bases and J by 5 bases, with 17 bases left in between. The CDR3 sequence: CASSRGTWDNEQYF. CDR3 sequence (DNA): TGTGCCAGCAGTCGCGGGACTTGGGATAACGAGCAGTACTTC.

The chain employs TRBV4-1 and TRBJ1-2; no clear D gene. The CDR3 loop spans 14 amino acids. V gave up 4 bases and J gave up 1 base, with 10 bases separating them. The germline V gene encodes CDR1 MGHRA and CDR2 YSYEKL. The CDR3 DNA sequence: TGCGCCAGCAGCCCCCGGCAGCTTAACTATGGCTACACCTTC. Translation gives CASSPRQLNYGYTF.

This CDR3 reads CAISVEVSNQPQHF. The CDR3 DNA follows: TGTGCCATCAGTGTGGAGGTTAGCAATCAGCCCCAGCATTTT. This chain connects TRBV10-3 to TRBJ1-5, with D unclear. Germline CDR1 and CDR2: ENHRY and SYGVKD. The CDR3 covers 14 residues. V was clipped by 4 bases and J by 0 bases, with 7 bases between them.

The chain couples TRBV6-6 to TRBJ2-2, with D perhaps matching TRBD1 (6 bases). This CDR3 spans 13 amino acids. The V gene's germline CDR1 is MNHNY and CDR2 SVGAGI (reference sequence). The V end was cut by 5 bases, the J end by 6 bases, with 10 bases between. CDR3 bases: TGTGCCAGCAGTAAAACAGGGCCCGGGGAGCTGTTTTTT. Translation gives CASSKTGPGELFF.

The chain combines TRBV7-6 with TRBJ1-5; 8 nucleotides agree with TRBD1. There are 15 residues in the CDR3. The germline gives CDR1 SGHVS, CDR2 FNYEAQ. The V and J ends lost 6 bases and 3 bases, in that order; junction bases with no gene match: 7. CDR3 sequence (DNA): TGTGCCAGCAGAAGTGGACAGGGAGTCAATCAGCCCCAGCATTTT. It translates to CASRSGQGVNQPQHF.

This clone was detected a few times. The chain joins TRBV11-2 to TRBJ2-1; TRBD2 agrees at 7 bases. The junction had 10 bases not matched to a gene; V was cut back by 7 bases and J by 4 bases. The germline gives CDR1 SGHAT, CDR2 FQNNGV. This CDR3 is 15 amino acids long. The CDR3 sequence: CASIHRLAEYNEQFF. CDR3 sequence (DNA): TGTGCCAGCATCCATAGACTAGCCGAATACAATGAGCAGTTCTTC.